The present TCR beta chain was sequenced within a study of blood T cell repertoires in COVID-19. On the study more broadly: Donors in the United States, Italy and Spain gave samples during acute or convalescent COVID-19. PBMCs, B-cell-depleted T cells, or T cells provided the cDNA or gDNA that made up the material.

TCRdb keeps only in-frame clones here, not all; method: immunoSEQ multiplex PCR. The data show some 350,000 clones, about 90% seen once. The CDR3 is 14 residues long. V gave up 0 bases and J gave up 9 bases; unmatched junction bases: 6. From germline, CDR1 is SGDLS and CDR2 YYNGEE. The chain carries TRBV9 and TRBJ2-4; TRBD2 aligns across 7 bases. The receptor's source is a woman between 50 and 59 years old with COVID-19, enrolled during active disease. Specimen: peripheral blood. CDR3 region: CASSVGGSGGIQYF. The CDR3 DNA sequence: TGTGCCAGCAGCGTAGGCGGGAGTGGCGGCATTCAGTACTTC.